The 20 T cell receptor beta chains given below trace back to one sample, sequenced in a study of CD8+ T cells in alopecia areata. Treatment here: oral pan-JAK inhibitor, 5-10 mg twice daily. Extracted RNA was reverse transcribed into cDNA, the sequencing template. Only in-frame clones appear in the TCRdb table, and some are missing; sequencing was by immunoSEQ multiplex PCR. The profile shows about 280,000 clones, 58% of them singletons. The specimen comprised CD4+ T cells sorted from blood, sampled at week 24, from a patient treated with tofacitinib. Receptors originate from a human donor with alopecia areata.

V is TRBV20-1 and J is TRBJ1-1; D is undetermined. V lost 4 bases and J lost 1, with 4 bases in between. CDR3 size: 11 residues. From germline, CDR1 is DFQATT and CDR2 SNEGSKA (reference sequence). The CDR3 nucleotides read TGCAGTGCTATGGGGAACACTGAAGCTTTCTTT. As protein: CSAMGNTEAFF.

This clone turned up a few times. Other DNA sequences in this sample translate to the same CDR3. The J gene is TRBJ2-7, the V gene TRBV18; D not resolved. With 2 bases removed from V and 4 bases from J, the gap between germline ends came to 6 bases. Germline-derived CDR1 and CDR2 are KGHSH and LQKENI. The length of the CDR3 is 12 residues. CDR3 in DNA: TGTGCCAGCTCACCAACGTTGTACGAGCAGTACTTC. The encoded protein is CASSPTLYEQYF.

The J gene is TRBJ2-7, the V gene TRBV5-1, with 7 bases identical to TRBD2. The CDR3 consists of 14 residues. Per germline, CDR1 SGHRS and CDR2 YFSETQ. With 4 bases clipped from V and 2 bases from J, the junction kept 6 bases outside the gene matches. CDR3 nucleotides: TGCGCCAGCAGCCCTGGGGACTACCCCTACGAGCAGTACTTC. Protein product: CASSPGDYPYEQYF.

The table lists this clone with a few counts. This sequence joins TRBV4-2 and TRBJ1-6; 11 bases are shared with TRBD1. V shed 6 bases, J shed 7 bases, and the junction held 11 bases outside the gene matches. This CDR3 is 17 amino acids long. From germline, CDR1 is LGHNA and CDR2 YNFKEQ. Written as DNA, the CDR3 is TGTGCCAGCAGGGGTGTTCTCGGGACAGGGGGGAATTCACCCCTCCACTTT. It codes for CASRGVLGTGGNSPLHF.

This clone was seen more than once but under ten times. The sample has other DNA sequences that encode this CDR3 too. The chain is built from TRBV5-4 and TRBJ2-5, with D tentatively TRBD2 (5 bases). CDR3 length: 13 residues. The V end lost 0 bases, the J end lost 3 bases, and 6 bases lay between the germline ends. In germline, CDR1 is SGHNT, CDR2 YYREEE (reference sequence). This CDR3 reads CASSLVGEETQYF. The CDR3 region has the DNA TGTGCCAGCAGCTTGGTCGGGGAAGAGACCCAGTACTTC.

This clone turned up a few times. The chain employs TRBV7-8 and TRBJ2-1; possible D gene TRBD2, 6 bases. The CDR3 length is 16 residues. V lost 5 bases and J lost 0, with 14 bases in between. CDR1 is SGHVS, CDR2 FQNEAQ, per germline. The chain's CDR3 is CASSPTDGGSYNEQFF. The CDR3 DNA follows: TGTGCCAGCAGCCCGACCGACGGGGGCTCCTACAATGAGCAGTTCTTC. Looking up the rest from reference TRBV7-8 and TRBJ2-1 gives the full variable domain: GAGVSQSPRYKVAKRGQDVALRCDPISGHVSLFWYQQALGQGPEFLTYFQNEAQLDKSGLPSDRFFAERPEGSVSTLKIQRTQQEDSAVYLCASSPTDGGSYNEQFFGPGTRLTVL.

The V gene is TRBV30, the J gene TRBJ2-7; D tentatively fits TRBD1 or TRBD2 (5 bases each). The CDR3 is 13 amino acids. Germline CDR1 and CDR2: GTSNPN and SVGIG (reference sequence). Trimming left V 0 bases short and J 5 bases short, with 11 bases between. The CDR3: CAWSVGGWDEQYF. The CDR3, as DNA: TGTGCCTGGAGTGTTGGGGGTTGGGACGAGCAGTACTTC.

The chain is built from TRBV10-3 and TRBJ2-7; 8 bases match TRBD1. Germline V gene sequence: CDR1 ENHRY, CDR2 SYGVKD. The CDR3 contains 15 residues. The trim removed 3 bases at V and 3 bases at J, leaving 7 bases unmatched. The CDR3 here is CAISDPGTGFYEQYF. CDR3 DNA sequence: TGTGCCATCAGTGACCCCGGGACAGGATTCTACGAGCAGTACTTC.

This clone was picked up a small number of times. The chain combines TRBV7-9 with TRBJ2-5; D may be TRBD2 (6 bases). The V end was cut by 7 bases, the J end by 2 bases, with 17 bases between. Germline V gene data show CDR1 as SEHNR and CDR2 as FQNEAQ (reference sequence). CDR3 length equals 15 residues. In DNA form, the CDR3 reads TGTGCCAGCACCCTAACGGGACTCCTACAAGAGACCCAGTACTTC. This sequence encodes CASTLTGLLQETQYF.

This chain joins TRBV29-1 and TRBJ2-1; tentatively, D is TRBD1 (6 bases). The CDR3 has 13 residues. Trimming pared 5 bases from V and 6 bases from J, leaving 14 bases between. Germline CDR1 reads SQVTM; CDR2 reads ANQGSEA. The CDR3: CSVQGIFRNEQFF. DNA for the CDR3: TGCAGCGTTCAGGGGATCTTTCGCAATGAGCAGTTCTTC.

This clone has just a few counts. The chain employs TRBV25-1 and TRBJ2-7, with TRBD1 matching over 7 bases. The CDR3 loop spans 15 amino acids. Germline assignment: CDR1 MGHDK and CDR2 SYGVNS. J gave up 0 bases and V 6 bases, and 8 bases lay outside the gene matches. The CDR3 DNA follows: TGTGCCAGCAGAGGGGGACAGCCGAGCTCCTACGAGCAGTACTTC. Translated, it gives CASRGGQPSSYEQYF.

This clone appeared once. J is TRBJ2-7 and V is TRBV6-5; TRBD1 might be the D (6 bases). V lost 7 bases and J 0 bases, leaving 10 bases between the germline ends. CDR3 length: 13 amino acids. Germline CDR1 reads MNHEY; CDR2 reads SVGAGI. The CDR3 DNA is TGTGCCAGCACCGGGGACACCTCCTACGAGCAGTACTTC. Its protein is CASTGDTSYEQYF.

V usage is TRBV5-4 and J usage is TRBJ1-4; the D is unclear. Per germline, CDR1 SGHNT and CDR2 YYREEE (reference sequence). V was cut by 0 bases and J by 3 bases, with 9 bases left in between. This CDR3 has 15 amino acids. The DNA of the CDR3 is TGTGCCAGCAGCTTGGATATGGAGGCTAATGAAAAACTGTTTTTT. It encodes CASSLDMEANEKLFF.

The V and J genes are TRBV14 and TRBJ2-2; D remains ambiguous. The CDR3 runs to 15 residues. Trimming left V 4 bases short and J 0 bases short, with 9 bases between. From germline, CDR1 is SGHDN and CDR2 FVKESK. The CDR3: CASSRMFANTGELFF. Written as DNA, the CDR3 is TGTGCCAGCAGCCGTATGTTCGCGAACACCGGGGAGCTGTTTTTT.

J is TRBJ2-4 and V is TRBV6-5, with D perhaps given as TRBD1 or TRBD2 (6 bases each). The CDR3 length is 15 residues. V was pared by 0 bases and J by 7 bases, with 13 bases between. Per germline, CDR1 MNHEY and CDR2 SVGAGI. The CDR3 sequence: CASSYSIGGGNIQYF. The CDR3 nucleotides are TGTGCCAGCAGTTACTCTATCGGAGGGGGGAACATTCAGTACTTC.

V usage is TRBV30 and J usage is TRBJ2-2; TRBD1 or TRBD2 may be the D gene (5 bases each). The germline V gene has CDR1 GTSNPN and CDR2 SVGIG (reference sequence). The CDR3 totals 17 residues. Trimming pared 2 bases from V and 1 base from J, leaving 17 bases between. The CDR3 is CAWSRDRWAGNTGELFF. DNA of the CDR3: TGTGCCTGGAGTAGGGACCGATGGGCAGGGAACACCGGGGAGCTGTTTTTT.

The rearrangement joins TRBV28 to TRBJ2-3, with TRBD2 matching over 16 bases. After removal of 5 bases from V and 1 base from J, the junction contained 3 bases not matched to a gene. The CDR3 spans 17 residues. Germline V gene data show CDR1 as MDHEN and CDR2 as SYDVKM. As DNA, the CDR3 is TGTGCCAGCAGTATCGGGACTAGCGGGGGGGGCACAGATACGCAGTATTTT. This translates into CASSIGTSGGGTDTQYF.

This chain joins TRBV29-1 and TRBJ1-2, with TRBD1 matching 7 bases. This CDR3 has 12 amino acids. V lost 2 bases to trimming and J lost 10 bases; unmatched junction nucleotides: 7. Germline V lookup: CDR1 SQVTM, CDR2 ANQGSEA. The CDR3 reads CSVEQGEMTYTF. The CDR3 nucleotides are TGCAGCGTTGAACAGGGGGAAATGACCTACACCTTC.

This clone was picked up a small number of times. This chain uses TRBV29-1 with TRBJ1-1, with a weak D call TRBD1 (5 bases). Germline CDR1 and CDR2: SQVTM and ANQGSEA. The V end was cut by 5 bases, the J end by 10 bases, with 14 bases between. This CDR3 is built from 11 residues. The chain's CDR3 is CSVSFIGGAFF. The CDR3 coding sequence is TGCAGCGTTAGCTTCATTGGGGGAGCTTTCTTT. The full variable domain, in which reference TRBV29-1 and TRBJ1-1 provide the parts outside the CDR3, is SAVISQKPSRDICQRGTSLTIQCQVDSQVTMMFWYRQQPGQSLTLIATANQGSEATYESGFVIDKFPISRPNLTFSTLTVSNMSPEDSSIYLCSVSFIGGAFFGQGTRLTVV.

There are a few counts of this clone. The rearrangement uses TRBV9 and TRBJ2-1; TRBD2 aligns across 8 bases. CDR3 size: 15 residues. The ends lost 4 bases at V and 6 bases at J; junction bases unmatched: 9. The germline V gene encodes CDR1 SGDLS and CDR2 YYNGEE. The CDR3 DNA reads TGTGCCAGCAGCCCTCGGGAGGGGAGGTTCAATGAGCAGTTCTTC. Residues: CASSPREGRFNEQFF.